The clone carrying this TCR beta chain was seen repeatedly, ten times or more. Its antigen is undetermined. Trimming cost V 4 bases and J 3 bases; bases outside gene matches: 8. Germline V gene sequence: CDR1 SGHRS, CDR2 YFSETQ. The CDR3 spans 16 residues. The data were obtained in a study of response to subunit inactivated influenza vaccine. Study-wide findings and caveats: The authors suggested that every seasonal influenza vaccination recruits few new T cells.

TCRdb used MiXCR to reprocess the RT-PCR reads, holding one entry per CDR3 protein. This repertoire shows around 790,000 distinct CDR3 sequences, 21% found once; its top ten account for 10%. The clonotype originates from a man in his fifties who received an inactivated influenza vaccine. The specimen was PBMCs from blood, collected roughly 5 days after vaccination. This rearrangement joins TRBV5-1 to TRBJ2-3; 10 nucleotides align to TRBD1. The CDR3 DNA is TGCGCCAGCAGCCACGGACAGGGGGGACGGACAGATACGCAGTATTTT. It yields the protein CASSHGQGGRTDTQYF. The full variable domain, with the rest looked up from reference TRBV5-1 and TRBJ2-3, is KAGVTQTPRYLIKTRGQQVTLSCSPISGHRSVSWYQQTPGQGLQFLFEYFSETQRNKGNFPGRFSGRQFSNSRSEMNVSTLELGDSALYLCASSHGQGGRTDTQYFGPGTRLTVL.